Detailed here is one T cell receptor beta chain. Generated by immunoSEQ multiplex PCR, the TCRdb table keeps only in-frame clones and is missing some. Among 300,000 to 500,000 clones listed, roughly 86% were seen once. The entry originates in a study of blood T cell repertoires in COVID-19. Material for sequencing was PBMCs or T cells enriched from blood (not recorded which). The source of this sequence is a woman aged 40 to 50 with acute COVID-19.

CDR3 amino acids: CASRGLASGGHSYNEQFF. In DNA form, the CDR3 reads TGTGCCAGCAGAGGGTTGGCTAGCGGGGGCCACTCCTACAATGAGCAGTTCTTC. The rearrangement links TRBV21-1 to TRBJ2-1; the DNA was not compared with TRBD2, the D call given in the table. TRBV21-1 is a listed pseudogene. This CDR3 region has 18 residues.